The sequence of this TCR beta chain was determined in a study of response to subunit inactivated influenza vaccine. TCRdb recomputed calls from the RT-PCR reads with MiXCR, one row per CDR3 protein. This table has approximately 500,000 distinct CDR3 sequences, around 15% appearing once. The CDR3 runs 16 residues. Trimming removed 4 bases from V and 0 bases from J; junction bases left unmatched: 7. Looked up from germline, CDR1 is DFQATT and CDR2 is SNEGSKA (reference sequence). General study points: Authors suggested each seasonal flu vaccination may recruit only limited numbers of new T cells.

For this clonotype: Its antigen remains unknown.

The sample here was PBMCs from blood, taken 11 to 12 days after vaccination. This receptor was taken from a man aged 50 or older who received an inactivated influenza vaccine. The chain carries TRBV20-1 and TRBJ1-1, with 11 positions matching TRBD1. The CDR3, as DNA: TGCAGTGCTATCCCCGGGACAGGGGGGATGAACACTGAAGCTTTCTTT. Amino acids: CSAIPGTGGMNTEAFF.